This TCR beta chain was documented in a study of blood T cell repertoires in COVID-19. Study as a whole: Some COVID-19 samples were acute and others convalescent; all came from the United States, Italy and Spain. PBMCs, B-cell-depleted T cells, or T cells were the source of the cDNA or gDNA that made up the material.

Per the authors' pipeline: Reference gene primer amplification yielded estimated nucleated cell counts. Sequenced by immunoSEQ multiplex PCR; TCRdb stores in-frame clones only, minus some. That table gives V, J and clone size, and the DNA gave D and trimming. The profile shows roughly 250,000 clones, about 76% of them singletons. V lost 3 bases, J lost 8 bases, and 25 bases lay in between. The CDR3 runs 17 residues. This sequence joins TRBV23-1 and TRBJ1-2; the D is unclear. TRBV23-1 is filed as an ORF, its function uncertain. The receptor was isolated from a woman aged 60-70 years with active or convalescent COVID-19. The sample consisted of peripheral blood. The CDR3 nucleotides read TGCGCCAGCAGTCACCAGTTCGAGGCTAAGAAGAACCGCGGCTACACCTTC. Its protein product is CASSHQFEAKKNRGYTF.